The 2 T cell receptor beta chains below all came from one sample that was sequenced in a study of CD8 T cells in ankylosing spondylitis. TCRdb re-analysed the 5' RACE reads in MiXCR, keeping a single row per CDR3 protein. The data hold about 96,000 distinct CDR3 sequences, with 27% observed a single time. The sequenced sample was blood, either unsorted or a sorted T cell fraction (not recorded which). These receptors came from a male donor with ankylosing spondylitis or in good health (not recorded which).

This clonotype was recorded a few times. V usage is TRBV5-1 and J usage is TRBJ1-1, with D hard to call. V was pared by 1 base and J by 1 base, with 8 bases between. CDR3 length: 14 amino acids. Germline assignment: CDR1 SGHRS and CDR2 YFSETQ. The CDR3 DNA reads TGCGCCAGCAGCTTGAGTCCGACGAACACTGAAGCTTTCTTT. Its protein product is CASSLSPTNTEAFF.

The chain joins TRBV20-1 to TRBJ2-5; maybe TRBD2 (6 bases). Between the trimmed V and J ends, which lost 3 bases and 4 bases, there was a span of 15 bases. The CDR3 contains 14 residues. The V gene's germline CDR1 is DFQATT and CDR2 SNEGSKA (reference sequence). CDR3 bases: TGCAGTGCTAGCCGGGAGAGTCTAGGAGAGACCCAGTACTTC. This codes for CSASRESLGETQYF.